The sequence of this T cell receptor beta chain was determined in a study of cytomegalovirus exposure and HLA in healthy donors. Study-wide points: CMV antigen specificity was confirmed in vitro for a few CMV-associated chains. Investigators reported 150 to 200 TCR beta chains as tied to cytomegalovirus.

Primers for the PCR totalled 60 Vbeta and 13 Jbeta. The repertoire was sequenced with immunoSEQ multiplex PCR; TCRdb's copy has only in-frame clones and lacks some. This sample has about 140,000 clones, with 75% to 80% found just once. V was cut by 7 bases and J by 3 bases, with 13 bases left in between. The CDR3 is 14 amino acids. The germline gives CDR1 MNHNS, CDR2 SASEGT. This clone was seen just once. The antigen remains undetermined. Likely unrecorded immune exposures existed in these nominally healthy donors. The sequenced material came from PBMCs. The chain couples TRBV6-1 to TRBJ2-1; tentatively, D is TRBD2 (5 bases). The sequence derives from a female donor in good health and CMV-seronegative. Written as DNA, the CDR3 is TGTGCCAGCACCCCCCGGGGTATCTACAATGAGCAGTTCTTC. Protein sequence: CASTPRGIYNEQFF.